This T cell receptor beta chain is from a study of T cells after yellow fever vaccination. Whole-study results and caveats: Most primary-vaccination clones recurred post-booster (around 95% CD4, over 70% CD8). Though weaker, the secondary response peaked faster, on day 5 versus 15.

By 5'RACE template switching, TCR cDNA was produced, with a universal primer site and UMIs added in the process. TCRdb reprocessed the 5' RACE reads via MiXCR and lists one record per CDR3 protein. The table shows some 320,000 distinct CDR3 sequences, with 8.7% occurring only once. In the case of this clonotype: Its antigen is unidentified.

The CDR3 contains 16 residues. The gene calls are TRBV21-1 and TRBJ1-3; the tabulated D call, TRBD1, remains unverified against the DNA. TRBV21-1 is termed a pseudogene. The receptor's source is a man between 18 and 35 years old who received the YFV17D yellow fever vaccine. This sample comprised CD4+ T cells sorted from PBMCs, obtained 5 days after the yellow fever booster vaccination. CDR3 bases: TGTGCCAGCAGCAAAAGGGGACAGGGGTCTGGAAACACCATATATTTT. Protein sequence: CASSKRGQGSGNTIYF.